This T cell receptor beta chain originates from a study of beta chain features in type 1 diabetes. Sequenced material consisted of expressed TCRB transcripts (all of the isolated RNA was reverse transcribed). Only in-frame clones appear in the TCRdb table, and some are missing; sequencing was by immunoSEQ multiplex PCR. Of 900,000 or so clones in the sample, 15% to 20% are singletons; the top ten hold around 0.02%. Germline V gene sequence: CDR1 LGHNA, CDR2 YNFKEQ. After removal of 0 bases from V and 4 bases from J, the junction contained 13 bases not matched to a gene. The CDR3 sequence is 18 residues long.

This TCR was recovered from a woman younger than 35 in good health. Sequencing was carried out using naive CD4+ T cells from blood. V and J are TRBV4-2 and TRBJ2-3; 7 positions agree with TRBD1. The CDR3, as DNA: TGTGCCAGCAGCCAAGATAGGACAGGACTGTCGGGTGCAGATACGCAGTATTTT. This sequence encodes CASSQDRTGLSGADTQYF.